These T cell receptor beta chains were read from a single sample in a study of CD8+ T cells in alopecia areata. Here immunoSEQ multiplex PCR was the method, and the copy in TCRdb shows in-frame clones only, minus some. Among about 280,000 clones listed, roughly 64% were seen once. The source material was CD4+ T cells sorted from blood, sampled at week 24, from a patient treated with tofacitinib. These receptors all stem from a human donor with alopecia areata. CDR3s include the opening cysteine and the closing phenylalanine or tryptophan. The D gene is left open where the match is weak. The size entry is marked missing in some rows and otherwise reads once, few, many or a size class.

>once|TRBV18|TRBJ1-1|.
TGTGCCAGCTCACCATCGTCGACGGTCCTGAACACTGAAGCTTTCTTT
CASSPSSTVLNTEAFF
>.|TRBV28|TRBJ1-2|.
TGTGCCAGCAGACCTTACAGGCCCGATGGCTACACCTTC
CASRPYRPDGYTF
>.|TRBV2|TRBJ1-6|.
TGTGCCAGCAGTGAAGGGGTCAACGGGGTTTCACCCCTCCACTTT
CASSEGVNGVSPLHF
>few|TRBV29-1|TRBJ2-5|.
TGCAGCGTTGGCCAAGAGACCCAGTACTTC
CSVGQETQYF
>.|TRBV30|TRBJ1-5|.
TGTGCCTGGAGTACGCTGAATAGCAATCAGCCCCAGCATTTT
CAWSTLNSNQPQHF
>.|TRBV29-1|TRBJ2-7|.
TGCAGCGTTGAAGACGCCTCGGGAAACGAGCAGTACTTT
CSVEDASGNEQYF
>.|TRBV7-2|TRBJ2-5|TRBD1
TGTGCCAGCAGCCCCCCGAGACAGGGCGGAGGAGAGACCCAGTACTTC
CASSPPRQGGGETQYF
>.|TRBV5-1|TRBJ2-5|.
TGCGCCAGCAGCTTGCGACTCCCTCCCCCGACTCAAGAGACCCAGTACTTC
CASSLRLPPPTQETQYF
>.|TRBV5-1|TRBJ2-3|.
TGCGCCAGCAGCTTGGGTGCAGGGGCCCGAAACACAGATACGCAGTATTTT
CASSLGAGARNTDTQYF
>.|TRBV25-1|TRBJ1-2|.
TGTGCCAGCAGTGAATCTCGGATTCGTAACTATGGCTACACCTTC
CASSESRIRNYGYTF